This entry describes one T cell receptor beta chain. In the authors' methods: Reference gene primer amplification gave estimated nucleated cell counts. TCRdb's copy holds only in-frame clones and misses some; the assay was immunoSEQ multiplex PCR. V, J and clone size reflect that table, while D and trimming were determined from the DNA. Here the sample spans approximately 270,000 clones, 70% to 90% being singletons. The data are from a study of blood T cell repertoires in COVID-19. Study-level background: Sites in the United States, Italy and Spain provided acute and convalescent COVID-19 samples. T cells, B-cell-depleted T cells, or PBMCs supplied cDNA or gDNA.

Seattle-derived patients entered the study during active infection and were followed longitudinally. Sequenced: peripheral blood. The sequence was obtained from a woman aged 25 to 45 with COVID-19, enrolled during active disease.

DNA of the CDR3: TGCGCCAGCAGCTTGGTGACCAGGGAAGGAACAGATACGCAGTATTTT. It yields the protein CASSLVTREGTDTQYF. The rearrangement uses TRBV5-1 and TRBJ2-3; maybe TRBD1 (5 bases). Germline CDR1 SGHRS, CDR2 YFSETQ. This CDR3 region has 16 residues. With 0 bases removed from V and 3 bases from J, the gap between germline ends came to 14 bases.